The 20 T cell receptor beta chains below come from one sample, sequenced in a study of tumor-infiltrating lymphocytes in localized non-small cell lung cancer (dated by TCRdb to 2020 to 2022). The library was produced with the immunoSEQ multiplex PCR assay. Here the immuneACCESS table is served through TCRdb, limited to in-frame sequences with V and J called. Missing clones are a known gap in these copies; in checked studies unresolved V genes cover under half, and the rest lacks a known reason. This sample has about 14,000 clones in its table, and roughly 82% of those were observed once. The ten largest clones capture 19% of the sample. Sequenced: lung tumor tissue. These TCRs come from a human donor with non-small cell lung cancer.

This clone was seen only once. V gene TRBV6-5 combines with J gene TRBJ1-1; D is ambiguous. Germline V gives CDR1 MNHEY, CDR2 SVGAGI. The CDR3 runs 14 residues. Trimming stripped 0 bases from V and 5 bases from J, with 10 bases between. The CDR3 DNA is TGTGCCAGCAGTTACTCGAGGGTATGGACTGAAGCTTTCTTT. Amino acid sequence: CASSYSRVWTEAFF.

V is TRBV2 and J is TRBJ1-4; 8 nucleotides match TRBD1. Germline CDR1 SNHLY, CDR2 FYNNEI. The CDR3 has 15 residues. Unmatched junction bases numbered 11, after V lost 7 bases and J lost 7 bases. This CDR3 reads CASKPDRVVIEKLFF. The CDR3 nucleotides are TGTGCCAGCAAACCGGACAGGGTAGTAATTGAAAAACTGTTTTTT.

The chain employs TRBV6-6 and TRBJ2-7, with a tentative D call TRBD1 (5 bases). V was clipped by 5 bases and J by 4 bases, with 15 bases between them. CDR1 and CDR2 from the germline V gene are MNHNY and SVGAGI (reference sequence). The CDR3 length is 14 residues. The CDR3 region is CASSMGQGMYEQYF. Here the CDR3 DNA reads TGTGCCAGCAGTATGGGGCAGGGAATGTACGAGCAGTACTTC.

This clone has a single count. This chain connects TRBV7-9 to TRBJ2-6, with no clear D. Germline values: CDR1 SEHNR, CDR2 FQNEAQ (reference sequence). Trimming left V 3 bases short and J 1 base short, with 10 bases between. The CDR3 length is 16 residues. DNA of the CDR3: TGTGCCAGCAGCTTTCCGTGGTTATCTGGGGCCAACGTCCTGACTTTC. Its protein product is CASSFPWLSGANVLTF.

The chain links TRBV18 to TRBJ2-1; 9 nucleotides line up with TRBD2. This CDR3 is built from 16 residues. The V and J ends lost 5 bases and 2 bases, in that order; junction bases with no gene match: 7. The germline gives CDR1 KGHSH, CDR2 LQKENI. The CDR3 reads CASSGMAGGPYNEQFF. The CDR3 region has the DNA TGTGCCAGCTCAGGGATGGCGGGAGGGCCCTACAATGAGCAGTTCTTC.

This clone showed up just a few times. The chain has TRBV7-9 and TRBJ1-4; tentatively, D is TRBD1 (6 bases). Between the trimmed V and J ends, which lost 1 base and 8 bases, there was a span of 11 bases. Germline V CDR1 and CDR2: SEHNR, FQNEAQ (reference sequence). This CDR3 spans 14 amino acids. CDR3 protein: CASSLGGLGEKLFF. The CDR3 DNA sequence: TGTGCCAGCAGCTTAGGGGGGCTTGGAGAAAAACTGTTTTTT.

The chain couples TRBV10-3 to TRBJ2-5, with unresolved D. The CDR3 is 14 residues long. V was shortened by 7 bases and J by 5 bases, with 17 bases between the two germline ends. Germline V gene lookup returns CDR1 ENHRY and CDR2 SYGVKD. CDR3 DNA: TGTGCCATCATGGAATCACAACTTTCGGAGACCCAGTACTTC. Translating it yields CAIMESQLSETQYF.

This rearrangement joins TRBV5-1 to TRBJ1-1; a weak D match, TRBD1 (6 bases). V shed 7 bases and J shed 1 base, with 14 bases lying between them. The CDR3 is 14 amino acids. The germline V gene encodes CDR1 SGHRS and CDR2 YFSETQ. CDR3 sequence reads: CASGVGQPNTEAFF. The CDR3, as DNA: TGCGCCAGCGGCGTAGGACAGCCGAACACTGAAGCTTTCTTT.

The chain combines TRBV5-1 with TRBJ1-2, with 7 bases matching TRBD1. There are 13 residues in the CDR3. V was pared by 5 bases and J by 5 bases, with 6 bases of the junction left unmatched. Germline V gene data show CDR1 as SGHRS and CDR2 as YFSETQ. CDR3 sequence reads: CASRLDRSYGYTF. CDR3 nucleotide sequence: TGCGCCAGCAGACTGGACAGGAGTTATGGCTACACCTTC.

CDR3 sequence: CASSVPPDTQYF. DNA of the CDR3: TGTGCCAGCAGTGTCCCCCCAGATACGCAGTATTTT. The J gene is TRBJ2-3, the V gene TRBV2; unclear D gene. Trimming took 4 bases from V and 4 from J, leaving 6 bases between them. This CDR3 has 12 amino acids. Germline V lookup: CDR1 SNHLY, CDR2 FYNNEI.

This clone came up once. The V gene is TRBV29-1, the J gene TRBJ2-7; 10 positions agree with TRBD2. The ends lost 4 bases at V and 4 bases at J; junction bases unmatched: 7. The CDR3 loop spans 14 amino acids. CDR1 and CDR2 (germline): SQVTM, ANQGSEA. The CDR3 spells CSVADSGRKYEQYF. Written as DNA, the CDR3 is TGCAGCGTTGCTGATAGCGGGAGGAAATACGAGCAGTACTTC.

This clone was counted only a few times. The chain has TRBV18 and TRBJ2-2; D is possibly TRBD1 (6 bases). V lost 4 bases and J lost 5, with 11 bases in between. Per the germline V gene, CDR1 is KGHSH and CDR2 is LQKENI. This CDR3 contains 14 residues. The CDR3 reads CASSQGVRTGELFF. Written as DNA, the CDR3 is TGTGCCAGCTCACAGGGGGTCCGGACCGGGGAGCTGTTTTTT.

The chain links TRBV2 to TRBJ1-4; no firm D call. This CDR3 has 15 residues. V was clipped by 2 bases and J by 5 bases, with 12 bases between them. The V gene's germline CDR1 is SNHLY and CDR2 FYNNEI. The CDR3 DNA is TGTGCCAGCAGTGAAAGCCAGGCCTCAAATGAAAAACTGTTTTTT. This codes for CASSESQASNEKLFF.

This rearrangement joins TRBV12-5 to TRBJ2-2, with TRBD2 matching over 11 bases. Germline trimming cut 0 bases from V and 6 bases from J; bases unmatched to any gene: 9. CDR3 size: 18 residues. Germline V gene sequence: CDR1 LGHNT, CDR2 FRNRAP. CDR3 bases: TGTGCTAGTGGTTTGGTAAGGCTAGCGGGAGGCGGCGCCGGGGAGCTGTTTTTT. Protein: CASGLVRLAGGGAGELFF.

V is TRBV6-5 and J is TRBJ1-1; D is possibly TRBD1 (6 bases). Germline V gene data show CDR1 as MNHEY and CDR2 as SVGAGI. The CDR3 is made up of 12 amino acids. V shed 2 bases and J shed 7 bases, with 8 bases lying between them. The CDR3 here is CASSYPDSEAFF. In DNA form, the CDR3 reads TGTGCCAGCAGTTACCCGGACAGTGAAGCTTTCTTT.

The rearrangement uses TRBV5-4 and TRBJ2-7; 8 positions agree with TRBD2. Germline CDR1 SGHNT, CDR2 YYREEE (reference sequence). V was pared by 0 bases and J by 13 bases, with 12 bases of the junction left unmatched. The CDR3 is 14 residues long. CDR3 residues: CASSLAEGSGVRYF. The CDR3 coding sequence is TGTGCCAGCAGCTTGGCCGAGGGTAGCGGGGTGCGATACTTC.

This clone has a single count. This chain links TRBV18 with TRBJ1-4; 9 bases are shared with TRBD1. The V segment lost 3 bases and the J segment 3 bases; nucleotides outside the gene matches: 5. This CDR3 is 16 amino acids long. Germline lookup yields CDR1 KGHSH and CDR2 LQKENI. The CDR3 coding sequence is TGTGCCAGCTCACCCCGGACAGGGGCGGCTAATGAAAAACTGTTTTTT. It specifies CASSPRTGAANEKLFF.

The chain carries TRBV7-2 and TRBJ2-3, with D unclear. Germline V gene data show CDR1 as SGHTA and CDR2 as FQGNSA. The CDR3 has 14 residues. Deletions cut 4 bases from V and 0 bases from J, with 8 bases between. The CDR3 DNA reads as TGTGCCAGCAGCTCAGGTACTAGCACAGATACGCAGTATTTT. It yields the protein CASSSGTSTDTQYF.

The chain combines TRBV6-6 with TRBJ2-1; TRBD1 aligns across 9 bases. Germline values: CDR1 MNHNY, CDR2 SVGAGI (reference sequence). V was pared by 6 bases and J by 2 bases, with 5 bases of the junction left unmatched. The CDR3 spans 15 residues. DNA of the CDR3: TGTGCCAGCAGACCCGGGACAGGGCCCTACAATGAGCAGTTCTTC. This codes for CASRPGTGPYNEQFF.

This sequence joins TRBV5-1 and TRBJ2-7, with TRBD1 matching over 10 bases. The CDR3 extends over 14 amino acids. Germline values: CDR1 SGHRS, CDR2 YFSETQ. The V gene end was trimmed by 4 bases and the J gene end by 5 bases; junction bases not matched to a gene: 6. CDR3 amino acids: CASSLDRGRDEQYF. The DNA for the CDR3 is TGCGCCAGCAGCCTCGACAGGGGGCGCGACGAGCAGTACTTC. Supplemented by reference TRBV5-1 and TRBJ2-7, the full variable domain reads KAGVTQTPRYLIKTRGQQVTLSCSPISGHRSVSWYQQTPGQGLQFLFEYFSETQRNKGNFPGRFSGRQFSNSRSEMNVSTLELGDSALYLCASSLDRGRDEQYFGPGTRLTVT.